The clone carrying this T cell receptor (beta chain) came up once. No antigen is known for it. Reverse transcribed after extraction, RNA yielded cDNA as the sequencing template. Libraries were prepared by immunoSEQ multiplex PCR; TCRdb keeps only in-frame clonotypes and omits some of them. This sample has around 270,000 clones, with roughly 50% found just once. Indicated treatment: oral pan-JAK inhibitor, 5-10 mg twice daily. Sampling of alopecia areata patients yielded lesional scalp punch biopsies as well as peripheral blood. PBMCs were stained for CD3, CD4 and CD8, and CD4+ and CD8+ T cells were sorted. The data are from a study of CD8+ T cells in alopecia areata. Across the study: The protocol delivered tofacitinib for 6 to 18 months, then withdrew it for 6 months. Points from the study as a whole: Scalp clonality, together with expanded CD8+ clones among the top 100, fell significantly with tofacitinib.

Between the trimmed V and J ends, which lost 3 bases and 4 bases, there was a span of 9 bases. The CDR3 loop spans 12 amino acids. Germline-derived CDR1 and CDR2 are SQVTM and ANQGSEA. The sequence was collected from a human donor with alopecia areata. The V call is TRBV29-1, the J call TRBJ1-2; tentative D call: TRBD1 (5 bases). Sequencing used CD4+ T cells sorted from blood, obtained at week 24, from a patient treated with tofacitinib. The CDR3 bases are TGCAGCGTTGAGGTCGGGACCTATGGCTACACCTTC. This translates into CSVEVGTYGYTF.